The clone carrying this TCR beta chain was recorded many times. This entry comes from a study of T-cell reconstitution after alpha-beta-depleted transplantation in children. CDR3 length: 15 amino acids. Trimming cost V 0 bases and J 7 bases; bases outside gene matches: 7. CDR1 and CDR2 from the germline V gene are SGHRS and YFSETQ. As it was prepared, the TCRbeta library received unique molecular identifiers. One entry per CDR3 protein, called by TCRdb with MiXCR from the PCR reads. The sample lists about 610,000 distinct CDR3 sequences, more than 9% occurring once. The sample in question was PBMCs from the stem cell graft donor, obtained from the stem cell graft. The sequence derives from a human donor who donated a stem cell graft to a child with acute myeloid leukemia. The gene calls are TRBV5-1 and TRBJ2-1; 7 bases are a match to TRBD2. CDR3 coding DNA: TGCGCCAGCAGCTTGGGGGTAGCGGGTAGGAATGAGCAGTTCTTC. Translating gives CASSLGVAGRNEQFF.